One T cell receptor beta chain is described in this entry. The antigen remains undetermined. The length of the CDR3 is 15 residues. V was cut by 5 bases and J by 0 bases, with 11 bases left in between. CDR1 and CDR2 (germline): SGHVS, FQNEAQ. These data belong to a study of blood T cells in healthy people across ages. Overall study findings and caveats: Diversity estimates from one million T cells were considered underestimates. A roughly linear fall in TCR beta diversity per million T cells was seen with increasing age.

Next came a second PCR, run for roughly 7 to 12 cycles, which used a sample-barcoded 5' primer along with a J-beta primer mix. A template-switch adaptor containing 12 random nucleotides labeled each cDNA molecule. Via MiXCR, TCRdb re-called the 5' RACE reads, giving one row per CDR3 protein. This table has over 750,000 distinct CDR3 sequences, roughly 25% appearing once. Donation came from healthy Caucasian individuals in Russia who were aged 6 to 90. The data were also submitted as part of a second study, on T cells of mothers and their children.

The chain has TRBV7-8 and TRBJ2-1; D not certain. The sequence came from a boy younger than 18 in good health. The specimen sequenced was blood. In DNA, the CDR3 is TGTGCCAGCAGCCGTCAGGAGATCTCCTACAATGAGCAGTTCTTC. Its translation: CASSRQEISYNEQFF. The variable domain in full, with the rest retrieved from reference TRBV7-8 and TRBJ2-1, is GAGVSQSPRYKVAKRGQDVALRCDPISGHVSLFWYQQALGQGPEFLTYFQNEAQLDKSGLPSDRFFAERPEGSVSTLKIQRTQQEDSAVYLCASSRQEISYNEQFFGPGTRLTVL.